This T cell receptor (beta chain) was sequenced for a study of CD8 T cells in ankylosing spondylitis. On this clonotype: Its antigen remains unidentified.

One entry per CDR3 protein results from TCRdb running MiXCR on the 5' RACE reads. The sample carries about 150,000 distinct CDR3 sequences, around a third recorded once. With 6 bases clipped from V and 2 bases from J, the junction kept 5 bases outside the gene matches. CDR3 length: 14 amino acids. Germline V gene lookup returns CDR1 SGHTA and CDR2 FQGNSA. Study-wide results and limits: One TCR beta motif, made up of about 8 highly homologous variants, appeared characteristic of ankylosing spondylitis blood.

The source of this sequence is a male donor with ankylosing spondylitis. The chain has TRBV7-2 and TRBJ2-3, with TRBD2 matching 7 bases. The sample consisted of synovial fluid, either unsorted or a sorted T cell fraction (not recorded which). The CDR3 sequence is CASRPGLVTDTQYF. CDR3 DNA sequence: TGTGCCAGCAGACCCGGACTAGTCACAGATACGCAGTATTTT. The full variable domain, in which reference TRBV7-2 and TRBJ2-3 provide the parts outside the CDR3, is GAGVSQSPSNKVTEKGKDVELRCDPISGHTALYWYRQSLGQGLEFLIYFQGNSAPDKSGLPSDRFSAERTGGSVSTLTIQRTQQEDSAVYLCASRPGLVTDTQYFGPGTRLTVL.